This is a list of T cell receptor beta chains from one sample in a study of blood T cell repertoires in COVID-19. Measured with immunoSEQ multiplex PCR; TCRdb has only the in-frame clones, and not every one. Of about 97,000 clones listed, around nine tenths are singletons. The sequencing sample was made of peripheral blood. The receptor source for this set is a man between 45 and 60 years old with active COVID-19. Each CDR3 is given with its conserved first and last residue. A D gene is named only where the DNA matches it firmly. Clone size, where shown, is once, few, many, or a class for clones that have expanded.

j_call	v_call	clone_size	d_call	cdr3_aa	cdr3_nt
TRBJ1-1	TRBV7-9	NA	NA	CASSMGAWAFF	TGTGCCAGCAGCATGGGAGCATGGGCTTTCTTT
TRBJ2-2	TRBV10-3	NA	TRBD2	CAIYPSGGLNTGELFF	TGTGCCATTTACCCTAGCGGGGGCCTGAACACCGGGGAGCTGTTTTTT
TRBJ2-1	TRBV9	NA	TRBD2	CASSVGGGGPSREQFF	TGTGCCAGCAGCGTAGGAGGCGGGGGGCCCTCTCGGGAGCAGTTCTTC
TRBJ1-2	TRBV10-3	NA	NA	CAIRGAIGYTF	TGTGCCATCCGGGGTGCTATTGGCTACACCTTC
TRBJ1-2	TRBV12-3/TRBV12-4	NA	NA	CASRGTSHYGYTF	TGTGCCAGCAGGGGGACTTCCCACTATGGCTACACCTTC
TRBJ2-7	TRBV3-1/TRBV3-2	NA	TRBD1	CASSQARTGLSSYEQYF	TGTGCCAGCAGCCAAGCCAGGACAGGACTCAGCTCCTACGAGCAGTACTTC
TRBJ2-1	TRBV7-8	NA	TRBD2	CASSVGGVYEQFF	TGTGCCAGCAGCGTTGGGGGGGTCTATGAGCAGTTCTTC
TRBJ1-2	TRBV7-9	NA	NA	CASSLALGGDTF	TGTGCCAGCAGCTTAGCGCTCGGGGGAGACACCTTC
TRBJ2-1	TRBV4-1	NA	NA	CASSQLTRMSSYNEQFF	TGCGCCAGCAGCCAACTAACGCGAATGAGCTCCTACAATGAGCAGTTCTTC
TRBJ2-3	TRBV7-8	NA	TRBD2	CASSSKIAGGWYTQYF	TGTGCCAGCAGCTCCAAAATAGCGGGGGGGTGGTATACGCAGTATTTT
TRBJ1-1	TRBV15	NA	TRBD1	CATSRYTGGEAFF	TGTGCCACCAGCAGATATACAGGGGGGGAAGCTTTCTTT
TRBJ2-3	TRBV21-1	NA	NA	CASSKETGGQTDTQYF	TGTGCCAGCAGCAAAGAAACAGGGGGTCAAACAGATACGCAGTATTTT
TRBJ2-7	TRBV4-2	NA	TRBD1	CASSQDDRQGSSYEQYF	TGTGCCAGCAGCCAAGATGACCGACAGGGTAGCTCCTACGAGCAGTACTTC
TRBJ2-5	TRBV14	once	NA	CASSHGETQYF	TGTGCCAGCAGCCACGGGGAGACCCAGTACTTC
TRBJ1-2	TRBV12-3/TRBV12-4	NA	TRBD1	CASRDREGYGYTF	TGTGCCAGCAGGGACAGGGAGGGGTATGGCTACACCTTC
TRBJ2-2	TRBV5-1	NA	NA	CASSPRSPRDTGELFF	TGCGCCAGCAGCCCCCGATCCCCCCGGGACACCGGGGAGCTGTTTTTT
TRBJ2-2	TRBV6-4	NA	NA	CASRMSGNTGELFF	TGTGCCAGCAGAATGTCGGGGAACACCGGGGAGCTGTTTTTT
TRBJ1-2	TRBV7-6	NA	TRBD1	CASSFGGTGDYGYTF	TGTGCCAGCAGCTTCGGAGGGACAGGGGACTATGGCTACACCTTC
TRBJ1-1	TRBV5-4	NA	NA	CASSLAFGGTEAFF	TGTGCCAGCAGCTTGGCATTCGGGGGTACTGAAGCTTTCTTT
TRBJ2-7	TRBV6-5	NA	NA	CASSQGPYEQYF	TGTGCCAGCAGTCAGGGGCCCTACGAGCAGTACTTC
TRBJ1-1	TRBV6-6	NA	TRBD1	CASTPGQGDTEAFF	TGTGCCAGCACCCCGGGACAGGGGGACACTGAAGCTTTCTTT
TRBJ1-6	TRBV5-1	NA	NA	CASSSTGISNSPLHF	TGCGCCAGCAGCTCAACCGGGATAAGTAATTCACCCCTCCACTTT
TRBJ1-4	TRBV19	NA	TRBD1	CASSPLTGGNEKLFF	TGTGCCAGTAGTCCGCTGACAGGGGGGAATGAAAAACTGTTTTTT
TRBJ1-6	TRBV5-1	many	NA	CASSSEVHNSPLHF	TGCGCCAGCAGCTCAGAGGTACATAATTCACCCCTCCACTTT
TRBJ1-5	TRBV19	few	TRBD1	CASSIGGTGDLPQHF	TGTGCCAGTAGTATTGGTGGGACAGGGGACTTACCCCAGCATTTT
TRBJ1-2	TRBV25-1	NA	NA	CASSESGGYGYTF	TGTGCCAGCAGTGAATCGGGAGGGTATGGCTACACCTTC
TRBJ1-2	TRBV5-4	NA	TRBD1	CASSLTGGEDGYTF	TGTGCCAGCAGCTTGACAGGGGGCGAGGATGGCTACACCTTC
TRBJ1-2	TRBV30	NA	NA	CAWRLERSYGYTF	TGTGCCTGGAGACTCGAGCGATCGTATGGCTACACCTTC
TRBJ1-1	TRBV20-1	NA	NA	CSATLRLEAFF	TGCAGTGCTACCTTAAGACTCGAAGCTTTCTTT
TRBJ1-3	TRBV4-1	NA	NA	CASSQPTAPGNTIYF	TGCGCCAGCAGCCAACCGACAGCTCCTGGAAACACCATATATTTT
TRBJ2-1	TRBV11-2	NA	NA	CASTPLQGPWGEQFF	TGTGCCAGCACCCCCCTACAGGGACCCTGGGGTGAGCAGTTCTTC
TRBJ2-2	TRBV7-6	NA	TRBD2	CASSPRASGGPNTGELFF	TGTGCCAGCAGCCCGAGGGCTAGCGGGGGCCCGAACACCGGGGAGCTGTTTTTT
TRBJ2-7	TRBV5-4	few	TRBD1	CASSSRGRGSYEQYF	TGTGCCAGCAGCTCCAGGGGGCGAGGATCCTACGAGCAGTACTTC
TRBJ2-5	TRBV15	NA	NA	CATSRDVETQYF	TGTGCCACCAGCAGAGACGTAGAGACCCAGTACTTC
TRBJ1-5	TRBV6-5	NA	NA	CASSSIRGRPQHF	TGTGCCAGCAGTAGCATCAGGGGCAGGCCCCAGCATTTT
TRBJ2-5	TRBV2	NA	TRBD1	CASSETGSSLQETQYF	TGTGCCAGCAGTGAGACAGGGTCATCTCTCCAAGAGACCCAGTACTTC
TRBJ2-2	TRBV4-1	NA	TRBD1	CASSQGQGVHTGELFF	TGCGCCAGCAGCCAAGGACAGGGTGTGCACACCGGGGAGCTGTTTTTT
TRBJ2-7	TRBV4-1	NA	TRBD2	CASSQVSLAAYEQYF	TGCGCCAGCAGCCAAGTGAGTCTAGCGGCCTACGAGCAGTACTTC
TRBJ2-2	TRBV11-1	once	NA	CASSPRTATGELFF	TGTGCCAGCAGCCCCAGGACAGCCACCGGGGAGCTGTTTTTT
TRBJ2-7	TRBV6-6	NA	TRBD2	CASSTLLAGGLEQYF	TGTGCCAGCAGTACACTACTAGCGGGGGGGCTCGAGCAGTACTTC
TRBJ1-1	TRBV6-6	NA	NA	CASSSPGVNTEAFF	TGTGCCAGCAGTTCTCCGGGAGTAAACACTGAAGCTTTCTTT
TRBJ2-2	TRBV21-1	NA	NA	CASSRGRPNTGELFF	TGTGCCAGCAGCCGAGGGAGGCCGAACACCGGGGAGCTGTTTTTT
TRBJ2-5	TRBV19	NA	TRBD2	CASSIRLAGLETQYF	TGTGCCAGTAGTATCAGACTAGCGGGGCTAGAGACCCAGTACTTC
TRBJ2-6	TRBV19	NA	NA	CASSIRGSGANVLTF	TGTGCCAGTAGTATAAGGGGTTCTGGGGCCAACGTCCTGACTTTC
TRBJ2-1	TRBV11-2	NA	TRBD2	CASSVTSGGSNEQFF	TGTGCCAGCAGCGTTACTAGCGGGGGTTCAAATGAGCAGTTCTTC
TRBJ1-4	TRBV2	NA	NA	CASSAVPRGEKLFF	TGTGCCAGCAGTGCGGTTCCCCGAGGTGAAAAACTGTTTTTT
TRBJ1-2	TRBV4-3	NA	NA	CASSQDRGGGYTF	TGCGCCAGCAGCCAAGATCGTGGAGGTGGCTACACCTTC
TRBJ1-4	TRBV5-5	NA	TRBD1	CASSNGDSINEKLFF	TGTGCCAGCAGCAACGGGGACAGTATTAATGAAAAACTGTTTTTT
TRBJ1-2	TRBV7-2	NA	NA	CASSLGALRRTF	TGTGCCAGCAGCTTAGGGGCCCTCCGAAGGACCTTC
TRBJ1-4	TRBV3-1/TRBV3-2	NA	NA	CASSQVYRWERHDGKLFF	TGTGCCAGCAGCCAAGTTTATCGTTGGGAGAGGCATGATGGGAAACTGTTTTTT